Listed below are T cell receptor beta chains from one sample, sequenced in a study of blood T cell repertoires in COVID-19. TCRdb's table, derived via immunoSEQ multiplex PCR, lists solely in-frame clones and lacks some. The profile shows roughly 200,000 clones, approximately 83% of them singletons. Sequencing was done on a sample of peripheral blood. All receptors derive from a human donor in a cohort sampled during active COVID-19. The CDR3 runs from the conserved cysteine through the conserved F or W. Fields, in order: clone size, J gene, D gene, V gene, CDR3 protein, CDR3 DNA. A D gene is named only where the DNA matches it firmly. Where a row states a size, it is once, few, many or the class of an expanded clone; other rows omit it.

clone size: .
J gene: TRBJ2-7
D gene: TRBD2
V gene: TRBV11-2
CDR3 protein: CASSTHNRGRGDPYEQYF
CDR3 DNA: TGTGCCAGCAGCACCCACAATCGGGGGCGGGGGGATCCCTACGAGCAGTACTTC

clone size: .
J gene: TRBJ1-5
D gene: .
V gene: TRBV27
CDR3 protein: CASSLQGTILVPQHF
CDR3 DNA: TGTGCCAGCAGTCTACAGGGAACCATTTTAGTGCCCCAGCATTTT

clone size: .
J gene: TRBJ2-7
D gene: TRBD2
V gene: TRBV3-1/TRBV3-2
CDR3 protein: CASSQASGTYEQYF
CDR3 DNA: TGTGCCAGCAGCCAAGCTAGCGGGACCTACGAGCAGTACTTC

clone size: .
J gene: TRBJ2-7
D gene: TRBD2
V gene: TRBV27
CDR3 protein: CASSPGTSPSEQYF
CDR3 DNA: TGTGCCAGCAGTCCAGGGACTAGTCCATCCGAGCAGTACTTC

clone size: once
J gene: TRBJ1-6
D gene: .
V gene: TRBV12-2
CDR3 protein: CASRLEQGTLHF
CDR3 DNA: TGTGCAAGTCGCTTAGAACAGGGGACCCTCCACTTT

clone size: .
J gene: TRBJ1-5
D gene: TRBD1
V gene: TRBV2
CDR3 protein: CASSLDRGSNQPQHF
CDR3 DNA: TGTGCCAGCAGTTTGGACAGGGGGAGCAATCAGCCCCAGCATTTT

clone size: .
J gene: TRBJ1-6
D gene: .
V gene: TRBV28
CDR3 protein: CASTLVGGYNSPLHF
CDR3 DNA: TGTGCCAGCACCCTAGTAGGAGGTTATAATTCACCCCTCCACTTT

clone size: once
J gene: TRBJ2-6
D gene: .
V gene: TRBV5-1
CDR3 protein: CASSLGDSGANVLTF
CDR3 DNA: TGCGCCAGCAGCTTAGGAGATTCTGGGGCCAACGTCCTGACTTTC

clone size: once
J gene: TRBJ1-4
D gene: .
V gene: TRBV18
CDR3 protein: CASSPMGQTNEKLFF
CDR3 DNA: TGTGCCAGCTCACCAATGGGACAAACTAATGAAAAACTGTTTTTT

clone size: once
J gene: TRBJ1-2
D gene: .
V gene: TRBV25-1
CDR3 protein: CARSLYGAFYGYTF
CDR3 DNA: TGTGCCAGGAGCTTATATGGGGCTTTCTATGGCTACACCTTC

clone size: .
J gene: TRBJ2-5
D gene: TRBD2
V gene: TRBV10-3
CDR3 protein: CAISERLAGTYQETQYF
CDR3 DNA: TGTGCCATCAGTGAGAGACTAGCGGGGACGTACCAAGAGACCCAGTACTTC

clone size: .
J gene: TRBJ1-5
D gene: TRBD1
V gene: TRBV19
CDR3 protein: CASKDRDRGSNQPQHF
CDR3 DNA: TGTGCCAGTAAAGACCGGGACAGGGGTAGCAATCAGCCCCAGCATTTT

clone size: .
J gene: TRBJ2-5
D gene: .
V gene: TRBV24-1
CDR3 protein: CATSDWTDQETQYF
CDR3 DNA: TGTGCCACCAGTGACTGGACAGATCAAGAGACCCAGTACTTC

clone size: .
J gene: TRBJ1-6
D gene: .
V gene: TRBV11-3
CDR3 protein: CASSLGGNSPLHF
CDR3 DNA: TGTGCCAGCAGCTTAGGAGGTAATTCACCCCTCCACTTT

clone size: .
J gene: TRBJ2-1
D gene: TRBD2
V gene: TRBV24-1
CDR3 protein: CATSRGRAGGPYNEQFF
CDR3 DNA: TGTGCCACCAGTAGGGGAAGGGCGGGAGGGCCCTACAATGAGCAGTTCTTC

clone size: .
J gene: TRBJ1-6
D gene: .
V gene: TRBV12-3/TRBV12-4
CDR3 protein: CASSLQGNSPLHF
CDR3 DNA: TGTGCCAGCAGTTTACAGGGGAATTCACCCCTCCACTTT

clone size: .
J gene: TRBJ1-1
D gene: TRBD1
V gene: TRBV27
CDR3 protein: CASSLSTTGGTEAFF
CDR3 DNA: TGTGCCAGCAGTTTATCCACAACAGGGGGCACTGAAGCTTTCTTT

clone size: few
J gene: TRBJ1-5
D gene: TRBD1
V gene: TRBV28
CDR3 protein: CASSLGDRPNQPQHF
CDR3 DNA: TGTGCCAGCAGTTTAGGGGACAGGCCGAATCAGCCCCAGCATTTT

clone size: .
J gene: TRBJ1-1
D gene: .
V gene: TRBV28
CDR3 protein: CASSLARVGTEAFF
CDR3 DNA: TGTGCCAGCAGTTTGGCCAGGGTCGGCACTGAAGCTTTCTTT

clone size: few
J gene: TRBJ2-7
D gene: TRBD2
V gene: TRBV4-3
CDR3 protein: CASSPGLAAKSSYEQYF
CDR3 DNA: TGCGCCAGCAGCCCGGGACTAGCGGCGAAGAGCTCCTACGAGCAGTACTTC

clone size: .
J gene: TRBJ2-7
D gene: TRBD1
V gene: TRBV27
CDR3 protein: CASSRPGQAPYEQYF
CDR3 DNA: TGTGCCAGCAGTCGCCCGGGACAGGCCCCCTACGAGCAGTACTTC

clone size: .
J gene: TRBJ2-3
D gene: TRBD2
V gene: TRBV2
CDR3 protein: CASSGASGYTDTQYF
CDR3 DNA: TGTGCCAGCAGTGGGGCTAGCGGATACACAGATACGCAGTATTTT

clone size: once
J gene: TRBJ2-7
D gene: .
V gene: TRBV6-5
CDR3 protein: CASSLLSNYEQYF
CDR3 DNA: TGTGCCAGCAGTTTACTGTCTAACTACGAGCAGTACTTC

clone size: once
J gene: TRBJ2-6
D gene: .
V gene: TRBV25-1
CDR3 protein: CASSVQGGSGANVLTF
CDR3 DNA: TGTGCCAGCAGTGTTCAGGGGGGCTCTGGGGCCAACGTCCTGACTTTC

clone size: .
J gene: TRBJ2-3
D gene: .
V gene: TRBV29-1
CDR3 protein: CSGRGGENTQYF
CDR3 DNA: TGCAGCGGGAGGGGGGGCGAAAATACGCAGTATTTT

clone size: .
J gene: TRBJ2-1
D gene: TRBD2
V gene: TRBV27
CDR3 protein: CASSFTSGAYNEQFF
CDR3 DNA: TGTGCCAGCAGTTTCACTAGCGGGGCCTACAATGAGCAGTTCTTC

clone size: .
J gene: TRBJ2-3
D gene: .
V gene: TRBV2
CDR3 protein: CASHGGTPPSTDTQYF
CDR3 DNA: TGTGCCAGCCACGGCGGGACTCCACCTAGCACAGATACGCAGTATTTT

clone size: .
J gene: TRBJ2-7
D gene: .
V gene: TRBV27
CDR3 protein: CASRPGQPPYEQYF
CDR3 DNA: TGTGCCAGCAGGCCGGGACAACCCCCTTACGAGCAGTACTTC

clone size: .
J gene: TRBJ2-7
D gene: TRBD1
V gene: TRBV5-4
CDR3 protein: CASSLAGTAAGEQYF
CDR3 DNA: TGTGCCAGCAGCTTGGCCGGGACAGCGGCTGGCGAGCAGTACTTC

clone size: once
J gene: TRBJ1-2
D gene: TRBD1
V gene: TRBV5-6
CDR3 protein: CASSLEGRGRIGYTF
CDR3 DNA: TGTGCCAGCAGCTTGGAGGGCAGGGGGCGGATTGGCTACACCTTC

clone size: .
J gene: TRBJ2-5
D gene: .
V gene: TRBV14
CDR3 protein: CASSHQWLLRRETQYF
CDR3 DNA: TGTGCCAGCAGCCACCAATGGCTCTTAAGGCGGGAGACCCAGTACTTC

clone size: .
J gene: TRBJ2-2
D gene: TRBD1
V gene: TRBV10-1
CDR3 protein: CASSPGTGDGGELFF
CDR3 DNA: TGCGCCAGCAGTCCCGGGACAGGGGATGGCGGGGAGCTGTTTTTT

clone size: .
J gene: TRBJ2-7
D gene: .
V gene: TRBV5-5
CDR3 protein: CASSLALNAGSSYEQYF
CDR3 DNA: TGTGCCAGCAGCTTGGCCCTTAACGCAGGGTCTTCCTACGAGCAGTACTTC

clone size: .
J gene: TRBJ2-7
D gene: TRBD2
V gene: TRBV7-2
CDR3 protein: CASRYRSAGGPHEQYF
CDR3 DNA: TGTGCCAGCAGATACAGAAGTGCGGGAGGCCCCCACGAGCAGTACTTC

clone size: .
J gene: TRBJ1-2
D gene: .
V gene: TRBV7-9
CDR3 protein: CASSLATRGSVYGYTF
CDR3 DNA: TGTGCCAGCAGCTTAGCCACTAGGGGGTCGGTCTATGGCTACACCTTC

clone size: .
J gene: TRBJ1-2
D gene: TRBD1
V gene: TRBV19
CDR3 protein: CASSITGDYGYTF
CDR3 DNA: TGTGCCAGTAGTATCACAGGGGACTATGGCTACACCTTC

clone size: .
J gene: TRBJ2-2
D gene: .
V gene: TRBV28
CDR3 protein: CASSWAGNQNTGELFF
CDR3 DNA: TGTGCCAGCAGTTGGGCGGGCAACCAGAACACCGGGGAGCTGTTTTTT

clone size: .
J gene: TRBJ2-2
D gene: .
V gene: TRBV5-1
CDR3 protein: CASSRVDSANTGELFF
CDR3 DNA: TGCGCCAGCAGTCGGGTGGATTCCGCGAACACCGGGGAGCTGTTTTTT

clone size: .
J gene: TRBJ2-5
D gene: .
V gene: TRBV11-2
CDR3 protein: CASSLRMEGARTQYF
CDR3 DNA: TGTGCCAGCAGCTTACGGATGGAGGGAGCAAGGACCCAGTACTTC

clone size: .
J gene: TRBJ2-2
D gene: TRBD1
V gene: TRBV6-4
CDR3 protein: CASALGTGGETGELFF
CDR3 DNA: TGTGCCAGCGCCCTCGGGACAGGGGGCGAGACCGGGGAGCTGTTTTTT

clone size: .
J gene: TRBJ2-7
D gene: TRBD2
V gene: TRBV6-5
CDR3 protein: CASTPGGAYSYEQYF
CDR3 DNA: TGTGCCAGCACCCCGGGAGGGGCCTACTCCTACGAGCAGTACTTC

clone size: few
J gene: TRBJ1-6
D gene: TRBD1
V gene: TRBV3-1/TRBV3-2
CDR3 protein: CASSDSGTGGRSPLHF
CDR3 DNA: TGTGCCAGCAGCGACTCCGGGACAGGTGGAAGGTCACCCCTCCACTTT

clone size: .
J gene: TRBJ1-5
D gene: TRBD1
V gene: TRBV28
CDR3 protein: CASTSTGANSNQPQHF
CDR3 DNA: TGTGCCAGCACCTCGACAGGGGCTAATAGCAATCAGCCCCAGCATTTT

clone size: .
J gene: TRBJ1-2
D gene: TRBD1
V gene: TRBV27
CDR3 protein: CASSSRTGPRPNYGYTF
CDR3 DNA: TGTGCCAGCAGTTCGCGGACAGGGCCCAGGCCTAACTATGGCTACACCTTC

clone size: .
J gene: TRBJ2-2
D gene: TRBD1
V gene: TRBV7-9
CDR3 protein: CASSFGQGTGELFF
CDR3 DNA: TGTGCCAGCAGCTTCGGACAGGGCACCGGGGAGCTGTTTTTT

clone size: .
J gene: TRBJ1-1
D gene: .
V gene: TRBV28
CDR3 protein: CASRSREPNGENTEAFF
CDR3 DNA: TGTGCCAGCAGATCCCGGGAACCCAATGGGGAGAACACTGAAGCTTTCTTT

clone size: .
J gene: TRBJ1-1
D gene: .
V gene: TRBV7-2
CDR3 protein: CASSPSGQREAEAFF
CDR3 DNA: TGTGCCAGCAGCCCGTCGGGACAACGGGAGGCTGAAGCTTTCTTT

clone size: few
J gene: TRBJ2-7
D gene: .
V gene: TRBV4-1
CDR3 protein: CASRRDTTYEQYF
CDR3 DNA: TGCGCCAGCAGGAGGGACACCACCTACGAGCAGTACTTC

clone size: .
J gene: TRBJ2-7
D gene: .
V gene: TRBV18
CDR3 protein: CASSLAAGPQEQYF
CDR3 DNA: TGTGCCAGCTCACTAGCGGCAGGACCCCAGGAGCAGTACTTC